The 29 T cell receptor beta chains in this list originate from one sample, sequenced in a study of early T cells in non-severe SARS-CoV-2 infection. Each CDR3 protein gets one entry after TCRdb re-called the 5' RACE reads with MiXCR. This sample yields roughly 100,000 distinct CDR3 sequences, of which 9.5% to 15% are seen a single time; roughly 4.5% belongs to the top ten. The material sequenced was whole blood, taken at baseline. Receptor source: an adult who was a healthcare worker with PCR-confirmed SARS-CoV-2 infection or an uninfected control (not recorded which).

V gene TRBV30 combines with J gene TRBJ1-5; possibly TRBD1 for D (5 bases). V lost 2 bases and J 2 bases, leaving 13 bases between the germline ends. The CDR3 extends over 15 amino acids. In germline, CDR1 is GTSNPN, CDR2 SVGIG (reference sequence). The chain's CDR3 is CAWSKDLRGNQPQHF. The CDR3 DNA reads as TGTGCCTGGAGTAAGGACCTCAGGGGCAATCAGCCCCAGCATTTT.

This clonotype occurred many times. V and J are TRBV2 and TRBJ2-1; 9 bases align to TRBD1. With 4 bases clipped from V and 7 bases from J, the junction kept 8 bases outside the gene matches. Looked up from germline, CDR1 is SNHLY and CDR2 is FYNNEI. The CDR3 sequence is 15 residues long. In DNA, the CDR3 is TGTGCCAGCAGTGCATTGACAGGGGGTGGAAATGAGCAGTTCTTC. It is translated as CASSALTGGGNEQFF. The variable domain in full, with the rest retrieved from reference TRBV2 and TRBJ2-1, is EPEVTQTPSHQVTQMGQEVILRCVPISNHLYFYWYRQILGQKVEFLVSFYNNEISEKSEIFDDQFSVERPDGSNFTLKIRSTKLEDSAMYFCASSALTGGGNEQFFGPGTRLTVL.

V is TRBV7-2 and J is TRBJ2-7; D uncertain. The ends were cut back, 5 bases at V and 2 bases at J, with 13 bases in the middle. Germline CDR1 is SGHTA and CDR2 is FQGNSA. The CDR3 spans 14 residues. CDR3 sequence: CASSPPRRPYEQYF. The CDR3 DNA reads TGTGCCAGCAGCCCGCCAAGGCGACCCTACGAGCAGTACTTC.

There are a few counts of this clonotype. The chain couples TRBV19 to TRBJ1-4; 8 bases map to TRBD1. The ends lost 3 bases at V and 6 bases at J; junction bases unmatched: 6. Per the germline V gene, CDR1 is LNHDA and CDR2 is SQIVND (reference sequence). The CDR3 is 15 residues long. This chain's CDR3 is CASSILDRVDEKLFF. The CDR3 bases are TGTGCCAGTAGTATCCTGGACAGGGTGGATGAAAAACTGTTTTTT.

This clonotype has a count of ten or more. This chain joins TRBV20-1 and TRBJ1-5, with D perhaps matching TRBD1 (6 bases). Deletions cut 0 bases from V and 0 bases from J, with 21 bases between. This CDR3 comprises 19 residues. Per germline, CDR1 DFQATT and CDR2 SNEGSKA (reference sequence). CDR3: CSARDDYAGTRYSNQPQHF. As DNA, the CDR3 is TGCAGTGCTAGAGACGATTACGCCGGGACACGCTATAGCAATCAGCCCCAGCATTTT.

The chain couples TRBV24-1 to TRBJ2-7, with D perhaps matching TRBD1 (6 bases). Germline V CDR1 and CDR2: KGHDR, SFDVKD. CDR3 length: 17 amino acids. With 0 bases removed from V and 2 bases from J, the gap between germline ends came to 16 bases. This CDR3 is CATSDLPGRDTPYEQYF. The CDR3, as DNA: TGTGCCACCAGTGATTTGCCCGGACGGGACACCCCCTACGAGCAGTACTTC.

A single count supports this clonotype. V gene TRBV24-1 combines with J gene TRBJ2-1; 15 bases are a match to TRBD2. Looked up from germline, CDR1 is KGHDR and CDR2 is SFDVKD. CDR3 length: 20 amino acids. Unmatched junction bases numbered 17, after V lost 2 bases and J lost 10 bases. The CDR3 protein is CATSDSKPGTSGGPLREQFF. The CDR3 coding sequence is TGTGCCACCAGTGATTCCAAACCCGGGACTAGCGGGGGGCCCCTCAGGGAGCAGTTCTTC.

At least ten counts were recorded for this clonotype. The V and J genes are TRBV20-1 and TRBJ2-1; 10 positions agree with TRBD2. The CDR3 has 15 residues. Trimming took 6 bases from V and 0 from J; bases not matched to a gene: 5. Germline CDR1 and CDR2: DFQATT and SNEGSKA (reference sequence). CDR3 protein: CSADGLADSYNEQFF. The CDR3 coding sequence is TGCAGTGCCGACGGACTAGCGGACTCCTACAATGAGCAGTTCTTC.

The chain couples TRBV30 to TRBJ2-5; 14 nucleotides match TRBD2. The V gene end was trimmed by 3 bases and the J gene end by 7 bases; junction bases not matched to a gene: 13. Per germline, CDR1 GTSNPN and CDR2 SVGIG (reference sequence). This CDR3 has 17 amino acids. CDR3 in amino acids: CAWRGDGTSGSAVTQYF. In DNA, the CDR3 is TGTGCCTGGAGGGGCGACGGGACTAGCGGGAGTGCCGTGACCCAGTACTTC.

The gene calls are TRBV28 and TRBJ1-4; D remains unclear. CDR1 MDHEN and CDR2 SYDVKM come from the germline V gene. Between the trimmed V and J ends, which lost 3 bases and 0 bases, there was a span of 5 bases. The CDR3 is 14 residues long. The CDR3 protein is CASSFRTTNEKLFF. CDR3 nucleotide sequence: TGTGCCAGCAGTTTTAGGACAACTAATGAAAAACTGTTTTTT.

This clonotype was found many times. The chain is built from TRBV15 and TRBJ2-1; 8 bases match TRBD2. Germline CDR1 is LNHNV and CDR2 is YYDKDF (reference sequence). This CDR3 comprises 15 residues. V gave up 5 bases and J gave up 4 bases; unmatched junction bases: 7. The CDR3 coding sequence is TGTGCCACCAGCTTTCCCCGGGAGGGATACAATGAGCAGTTCTTC. Its protein is CATSFPREGYNEQFF.

This chain links TRBV29-1 with TRBJ2-3, with D possibly matching TRBD1 (6 bases). Germline V gene lookup returns CDR1 SQVTM and CDR2 ANQGSEA. V was shortened by 3 bases and J by 6 bases, with 13 bases between the two germline ends. This CDR3 spans 13 amino acids. The CDR3 nucleotides are TGCAGCGTTGACGTTCAGGGGTTGGATACGCAGTATTTT. Translation: CSVDVQGLDTQYF.

The table lists this clonotype with a few counts. The V gene is TRBV15, the J gene TRBJ1-3; D remains unclear. V was pared by 5 bases and J by 2 bases, with 10 bases between. Germline V CDR1 and CDR2: LNHNV, YYDKDF (reference sequence). The CDR3 totals 14 residues. The CDR3 spells CATSGGLTGNTIYF. In DNA form, the CDR3 reads TGTGCCACCAGCGGAGGGTTAACTGGAAACACCATATATTTT.

This CDR3 is CSASGWWGGHTEAFF. DNA of the CDR3: TGCAGTGCTAGTGGGTGGTGGGGGGGCCACACTGAAGCTTTCTTT. The chain uses TRBV20-1 and TRBJ1-1, with D perhaps TRBD1 (6 bases). CDR3 length: 15 residues. V lost 3 bases and J lost 3, with 17 bases in between. CDR1 and CDR2 from the germline V gene are DFQATT and SNEGSKA (reference sequence).

This clonotype has ten or more counts. J is TRBJ2-6 and V is TRBV6-5; D unresolved. V lost 2 bases to trimming and J lost 2 bases, with 10 bases between them. The V gene's germline CDR1 is MNHEY and CDR2 SVGAGI. This CDR3 spans 16 amino acids. The CDR3 sequence: CASSYEPATGANVLTF. The CDR3, as DNA: TGTGCCAGCAGTTACGAGCCGGCGACTGGGGCCAACGTCCTGACTTTC.

Points on this clonotype: The junction departs from the called germline gene at one end, perhaps through a read error. The chain links TRBV28 to TRBJ2-7, with D possibly TRBD2 on 6 matching bases. The CDR3 loop spans 11 amino acids. CDR1 MDHEN and CDR2 SYDVKM come from the germline V gene. The CDR3 loop reads CASSSLREEDF. In DNA, the CDR3 is TGTGCCAGCAGTTCACTAAGGGAGGAAGACTTC.

The chain's CDR3 is CASSYSDTQYF. CDR3 DNA: TGTGCCAGCAGTTATTCAGATACGCAGTATTTT. The chain uses TRBV6-2 or TRBV6-3 and TRBJ2-3; D call uncertain. CDR1 and CDR2 from the germline V gene are MNHEY and SVGEGT. The CDR3 runs 11 residues. V shed 3 bases and J shed 4 bases, with 2 bases lying between them.

A few counts support this clonotype. The chain employs TRBV12-3 or TRBV12-4 and TRBJ1-5; 8 bases line up with TRBD1. V trimming: 1 base; J trimming: 3 bases; junction bases outside the gene matches: 2. The CDR3 is 15 residues long. Here the CDR3 reads CASSLDRGSNQPQHF. In DNA form, the CDR3 reads TGTGCCAGCAGTTTAGACAGGGGGTCCAATCAGCCCCAGCATTTT.

This clonotype was observed many times. The V call is TRBV18, the J call TRBJ2-5, with 10 bases fitting TRBD1. This CDR3 has 14 amino acids. Germline V lookup: CDR1 KGHSH, CDR2 LQKENI. Germline trimming cut 6 bases from V and 3 bases from J; bases unmatched to any gene: 4. CDR3 loop: CASSLGTGEETQYF. The CDR3 nucleotides are TGTGCCAGCTCCCTCGGGACAGGGGAAGAGACCCAGTACTTC.

The V and J genes are TRBV11-2 and TRBJ1-4; TRBD1 matches 10 bases. This CDR3 comprises 15 residues. CDR1 is SGHAT and CDR2 is FQNNGV in the germline V gene. Unmatched junction bases numbered 10, after V lost 3 bases and J lost 12 bases. Written as DNA, the CDR3 is TGTGCCAGCAGCTTCCCGGGACAGGGGAATAGGGAACTGTTTTTT. It translates to CASSFPGQGNRELFF.

This CDR3 is CASSPSLSYNEQFF. As DNA, the CDR3 is TGTGCCAGCAGCCCTAGTCTCTCCTACAATGAGCAGTTCTTC. The chain links TRBV11-2 to TRBJ2-1; no definite D call. The germline V gene encodes CDR1 SGHAT and CDR2 FQNNGV. This CDR3 is 14 amino acids long. V was shortened by 5 bases and J by 0 bases, with 8 bases between the two germline ends. Supplemented by reference TRBV11-2 and TRBJ2-1, the full variable domain reads EAGVAQSPRYKIIEKRQSVAFWCNPISGHATLYWYQQILGQGPKLLIQFQNNGVVDDSQLPKDRFSAERLKGVDSTLKIQPAKLEDSAVYLCASSPSLSYNEQFFGPGTRLTVL.

This clonotype has only a few counts. This chain uses TRBV6-5 with TRBJ2-3, with TRBD1 matching 10 bases. V lost 3 bases and J lost 7; bases outside the gene matches: 13. CDR1 MNHEY and CDR2 SVGAGI come from the germline V gene. This CDR3 region has 17 residues. Here the CDR3 reads CASSYNTGTGARNTQYF. CDR3 bases: TGTGCCAGCAGTTATAACACCGGGACAGGGGCGCGTAATACGCAGTATTTT.

In this sample, this clonotype turned up a few times. The rearrangement joins TRBV10-2 to TRBJ1-1; D remains unclear. V was trimmed by 4 bases and J by 5 bases, leaving 11 bases between them. The germline V gene has CDR1 WSHSY and CDR2 SAAADI. This CDR3 contains 13 residues. The CDR3 nucleotides read TGCGCCAGCAGTGGAGCAGGTTGGACTGAAGCTTTCTTT. Protein: CASSGAGWTEAFF.

This clonotype appeared a few times. The rearrangement links TRBV7-9 to TRBJ2-5; maybe TRBD1 (6 bases). V was clipped by 1 base and J by 7 bases, with 10 bases between them. CDR1 and CDR2 from the germline V gene are SEHNR and FQNEAQ (reference sequence). The CDR3 is made up of 13 amino acids. The CDR3 loop is CASSLGQAWTQYF. CDR3 in DNA: TGTGCCAGCAGCTTAGGACAGGCGTGGACCCAGTACTTC.

This clonotype was recorded a few times. The rearrangement uses TRBV27 and TRBJ1-1, with TRBD1 identical over 8 bases. Germline CDR1 and CDR2: MNHEY and SMNVEV (reference sequence). This CDR3 spans 15 amino acids. Trimming at V came to 3 bases and at J to 4 bases, leaving 7 bases not matched to a gene. CDR3 loop: CASSLSGTGSTEAFF. In DNA, the CDR3 is TGTGCCAGCAGTTTGTCCGGGACAGGAAGCACTGAAGCTTTCTTT.

This clonotype was picked up many times. The chain employs TRBV24-1 and TRBJ2-7, with a possible D match to TRBD1 (6 bases). Between the trimmed V and J ends, which lost 5 bases and 4 bases, there was a span of 11 bases. The germline V gene encodes CDR1 KGHDR and CDR2 SFDVKD. This CDR3 is 13 amino acids long. CDR3: CATSATGRYEQYF. CDR3 DNA: TGTGCCACCAGTGCCACAGGGCGGTACGAGCAGTACTTC.

This clonotype has only a few counts. The chain combines TRBV6-5 with TRBJ1-4, with 10 bases identical to TRBD1. Germline V gene data show CDR1 as MNHEY and CDR2 as SVGAGI. The CDR3 has 14 amino acids. V dropped 6 bases and J dropped 8; count of bases not matched to a gene: 6. This CDR3 is CASRVTGGREKLFF. The DNA of the CDR3 is TGTGCCAGCAGAGTGACAGGGGGCCGAGAAAAACTGTTTTTT.

This clonotype was recorded many times. V is TRBV7-8 and J is TRBJ2-7; D may be TRBD1 (6 bases). Trimming shortened V by 5 bases and J by 7 bases, and 18 bases separated the two germline ends. CDR1 is SGHVS, CDR2 FQNEAQ, per germline. The CDR3 runs to 14 residues. The CDR3 sequence: CASSPETGVGEQYF. In nucleotides, the CDR3 is TGTGCCAGCAGCCCCGAGACAGGCGTTGGAGAGCAGTACTTC.

The sample holds many counts of this clonotype. CDR3 sequence reads: CATRESNSPLHF. The CDR3 DNA sequence: TGTGCCACCCGTGAGAGTAATTCACCCCTCCACTTT. V is TRBV10-3 and J is TRBJ1-6; D is uncertain. Trimming stripped 10 bases from V and 6 bases from J, with 10 bases between. CDR3 length: 12 residues. Germline lookup yields CDR1 ENHRY and CDR2 SYGVKD.